The 7 T cell receptor beta chains given below trace back to one sample, sequenced in a study of blood T cell repertoires in COVID-19. Using immunoSEQ multiplex PCR, the repertoire was profiled, and TCRdb retains in-frame clones only, with some absent. This repertoire shows about 240,000 clones, 75% to 85% found once; its top ten account for about an eighth. The specimen sequenced was peripheral blood. The source of these receptors is a woman aged 55-69 years with active or convalescent COVID-19.

This clone occurred once. V is TRBV2 and J is TRBJ2-7, with TRBD1 identical over 10 bases. The CDR3 totals 15 residues. Germline V gene data show CDR1 as SNHLY and CDR2 as FYNNEI. V was pared by 6 bases and J by 5 bases, with 10 bases of the junction left unmatched. CDR3 nucleotides: TGTGCCAGCAGGCCGGGGACAGGGGCCTTCCACGAGCAGTACTTC. Protein sequence: CASRPGTGAFHEQYF.

The V gene is TRBV2, the J gene TRBJ1-2, with D perhaps TRBD1 (5 bases). The V end was cut by 3 bases, the J end by 8 bases, with 13 bases between. Germline V CDR1 and CDR2: SNHLY, FYNNEI. This CDR3 spans 13 amino acids. The CDR3 loop is CASSDRVPRGYTF. Here the CDR3 DNA reads TGTGCCAGCAGTGACAGGGTCCCTAGGGGCTACACCTTC.

This chain uses TRBV6-5 with TRBJ2-7, with D possibly TRBD1 on 6 matching bases. Deletions cut 5 bases from V and 6 bases from J, with 20 bases between. This CDR3 spans 15 amino acids. Germline values: CDR1 MNHEY, CDR2 SVGAGI. DNA for the CDR3: TGTGCCAGCAGTCCTACAGGGAAGTGGGGTCTCGAGCAGTACTTC. This encodes CASSPTGKWGLEQYF.

CDR3 sequence: CASSYGSGVEYTDTQYF. As DNA, the CDR3 is TGTGCCAGCAGTTACGGTAGCGGAGTCGAATACACAGATACGCAGTATTTT. The rearrangement links TRBV6-2 or TRBV6-3 to TRBJ2-3; a possible D gene is TRBD2 (6 bases). CDR1 is MNHEY and CDR2 is SVGEGT in the germline V gene. The CDR3 is 17 amino acids. Trimming removed 2 bases from V and 2 bases from J, with 17 bases in between.

This chain connects TRBV27 to TRBJ2-7, with 8 nucleotides matching TRBD1. Germline V gene lookup returns CDR1 MNHEY and CDR2 SMNVEV (reference sequence). Unmatched junction bases numbered 7, after V lost 6 bases and J lost 6 bases. The CDR3 has 13 residues. This CDR3 is CASSAQGVGEQYF. DNA of the CDR3: TGTGCCAGCAGCGCACAGGGGGTAGGCGAGCAGTACTTC.

The chain has TRBV10-3 and TRBJ2-7; tentative D call: TRBD1 (6 bases). Germline V gives CDR1 ENHRY, CDR2 SYGVKD. The V gene lost 3 bases and the J gene lost 4 bases, with 10 bases spanning the gap. This CDR3 contains 13 residues. As DNA, the CDR3 is TGTGCCATCAGTGATATAGGGGGTTACGAGCAGTACTTC. As protein: CAISDIGGYEQYF.

This rearrangement joins TRBV18 to TRBJ2-2, with 8 positions matching TRBD1. The V gene end was trimmed by 3 bases and the J gene end by 0 bases; junction bases not matched to a gene: 6. Germline V CDR1 and CDR2: KGHSH, LQKENI. CDR3 length equals 17 residues. The CDR3 region is CASSPQRTGTNTGELFF. The CDR3 bases are TGTGCCAGCTCACCTCAACGGACAGGGACGAACACCGGGGAGCTGTTTTTT.